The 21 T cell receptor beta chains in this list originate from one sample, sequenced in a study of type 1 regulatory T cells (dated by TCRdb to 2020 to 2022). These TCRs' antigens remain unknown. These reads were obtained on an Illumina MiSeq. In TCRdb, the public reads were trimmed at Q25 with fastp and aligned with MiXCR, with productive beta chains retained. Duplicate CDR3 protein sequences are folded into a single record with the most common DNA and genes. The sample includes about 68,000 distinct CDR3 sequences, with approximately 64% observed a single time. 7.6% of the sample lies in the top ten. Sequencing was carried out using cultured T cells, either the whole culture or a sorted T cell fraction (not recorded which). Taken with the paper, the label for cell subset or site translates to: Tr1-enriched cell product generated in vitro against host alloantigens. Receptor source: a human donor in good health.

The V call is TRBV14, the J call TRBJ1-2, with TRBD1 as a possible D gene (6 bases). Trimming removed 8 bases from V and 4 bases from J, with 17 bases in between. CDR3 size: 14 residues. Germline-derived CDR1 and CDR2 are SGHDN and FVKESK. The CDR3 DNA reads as TGTGCCAGCGGCGAGGACAGCCGGGGCTATGGCTACACCTTC. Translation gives CASGEDSRGYGYTF.

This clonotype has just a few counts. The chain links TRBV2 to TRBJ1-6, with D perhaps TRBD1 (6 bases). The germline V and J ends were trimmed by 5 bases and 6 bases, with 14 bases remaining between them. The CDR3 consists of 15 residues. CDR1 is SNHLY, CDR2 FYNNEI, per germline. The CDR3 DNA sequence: TGTGCCAGCAGTCTAGGGGGTACGCCTAATTCACCCCTCCACTTT. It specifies CASSLGGTPNSPLHF.

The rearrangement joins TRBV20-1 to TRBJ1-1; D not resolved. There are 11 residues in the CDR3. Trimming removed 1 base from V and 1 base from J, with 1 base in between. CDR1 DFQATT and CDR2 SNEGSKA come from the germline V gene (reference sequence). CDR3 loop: CSARGNTEAFF. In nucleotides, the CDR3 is TGCAGTGCTAGAGGGAACACTGAAGCTTTCTTT.

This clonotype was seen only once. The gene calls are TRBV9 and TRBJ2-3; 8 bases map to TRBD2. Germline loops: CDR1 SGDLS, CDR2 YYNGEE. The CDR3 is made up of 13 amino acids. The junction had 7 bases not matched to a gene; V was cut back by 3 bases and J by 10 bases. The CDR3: CASSGTAGAAQYF. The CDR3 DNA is TGTGCCAGCAGCGGCACAGCGGGAGCGGCGCAGTATTTT.

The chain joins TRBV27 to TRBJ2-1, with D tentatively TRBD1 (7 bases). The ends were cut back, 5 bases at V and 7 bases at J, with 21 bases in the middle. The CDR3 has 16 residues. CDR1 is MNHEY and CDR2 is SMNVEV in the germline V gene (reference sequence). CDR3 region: CASSPGLSRGVNEQFF. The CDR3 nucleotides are TGTGCCAGCAGTCCCGGACTAAGCAGGGGGGTGAATGAGCAGTTCTTC.

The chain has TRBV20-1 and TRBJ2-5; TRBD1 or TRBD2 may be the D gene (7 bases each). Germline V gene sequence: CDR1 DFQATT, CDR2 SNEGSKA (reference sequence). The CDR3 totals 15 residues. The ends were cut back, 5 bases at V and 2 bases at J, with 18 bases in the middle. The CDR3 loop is CSASRDSGTQETQYF. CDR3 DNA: TGCAGTGCTTCCAGGGACAGCGGGACTCAAGAGACCCAGTACTTC.

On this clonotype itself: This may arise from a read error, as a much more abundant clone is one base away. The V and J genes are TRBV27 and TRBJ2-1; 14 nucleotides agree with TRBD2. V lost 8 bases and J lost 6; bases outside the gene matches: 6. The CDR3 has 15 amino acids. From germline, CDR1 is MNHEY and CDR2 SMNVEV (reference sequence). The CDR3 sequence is CASGSTSGGVNEQFF. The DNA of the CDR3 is TGTGCCAGCGGTTCGACTAGCGGGGGGGTCAATGAGCAGTTCTTC.

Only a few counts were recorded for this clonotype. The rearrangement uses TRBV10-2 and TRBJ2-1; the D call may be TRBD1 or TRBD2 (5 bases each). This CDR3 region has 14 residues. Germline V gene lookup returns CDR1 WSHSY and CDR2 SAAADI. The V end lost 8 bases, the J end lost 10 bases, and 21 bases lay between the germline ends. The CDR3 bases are TGCGCCAGCGGCCGGGGCTACCCGATGGGAGAGCAGTTCTTC. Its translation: CASGRGYPMGEQFF.

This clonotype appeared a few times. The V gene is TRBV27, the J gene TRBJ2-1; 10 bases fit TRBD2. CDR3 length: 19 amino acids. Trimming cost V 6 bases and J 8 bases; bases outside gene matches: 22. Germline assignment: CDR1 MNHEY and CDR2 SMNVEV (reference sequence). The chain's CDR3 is CASRPTGLAGENFSDEQFF. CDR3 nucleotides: TGTGCCAGCAGACCAACCGGGCTAGCGGGAGAAAATTTTAGCGATGAGCAGTTCTTC.

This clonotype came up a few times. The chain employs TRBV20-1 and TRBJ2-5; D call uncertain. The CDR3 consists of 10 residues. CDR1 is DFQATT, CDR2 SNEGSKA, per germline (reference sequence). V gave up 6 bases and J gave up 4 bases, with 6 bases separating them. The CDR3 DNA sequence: TGCAGTGCCACCCTAGAGACCCAGTACTTC. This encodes CSATLETQYF.

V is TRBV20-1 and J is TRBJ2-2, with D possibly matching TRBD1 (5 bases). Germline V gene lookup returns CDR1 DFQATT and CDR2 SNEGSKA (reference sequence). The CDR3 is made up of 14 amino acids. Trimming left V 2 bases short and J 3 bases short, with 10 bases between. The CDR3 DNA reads TGCAGTGCTAGACACTCACAGGACACCGGGGAGCTGTTTTTT. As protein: CSARHSQDTGELFF.

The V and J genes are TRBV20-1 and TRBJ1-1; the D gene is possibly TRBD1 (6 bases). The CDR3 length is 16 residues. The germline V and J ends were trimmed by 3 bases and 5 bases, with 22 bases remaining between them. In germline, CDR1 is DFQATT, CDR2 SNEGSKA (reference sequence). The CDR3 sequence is CSASSGSGGGGTEAFF. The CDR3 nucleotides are TGCAGTGCTAGTTCGGGCTCTGGAGGGGGTGGGACTGAAGCTTTCTTT.

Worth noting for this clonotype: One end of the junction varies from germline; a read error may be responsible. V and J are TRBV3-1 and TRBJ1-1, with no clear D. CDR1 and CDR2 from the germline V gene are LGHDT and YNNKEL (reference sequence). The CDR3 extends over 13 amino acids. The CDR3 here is CASSQDVVTEAYF. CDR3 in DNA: TGTGCCAGCAGCCAAGATGTGGTGACTGAAGCTTACTTT.

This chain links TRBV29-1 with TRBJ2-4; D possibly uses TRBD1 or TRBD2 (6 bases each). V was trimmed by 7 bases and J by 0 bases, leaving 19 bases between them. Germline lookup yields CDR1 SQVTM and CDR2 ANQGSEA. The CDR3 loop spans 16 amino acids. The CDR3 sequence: CSAQQGAGIAKNIQYF. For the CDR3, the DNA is TGCAGCGCTCAACAGGGTGCGGGGATAGCCAAAAACATTCAGTACTTC.

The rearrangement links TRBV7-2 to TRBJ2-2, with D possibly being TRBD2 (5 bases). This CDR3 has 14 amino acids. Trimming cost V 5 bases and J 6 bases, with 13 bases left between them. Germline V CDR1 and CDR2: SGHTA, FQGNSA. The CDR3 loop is CASSLGIVAGELFF. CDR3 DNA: TGTGCCAGCAGCCTCGGGATAGTCGCCGGGGAGCTGTTTTTT.

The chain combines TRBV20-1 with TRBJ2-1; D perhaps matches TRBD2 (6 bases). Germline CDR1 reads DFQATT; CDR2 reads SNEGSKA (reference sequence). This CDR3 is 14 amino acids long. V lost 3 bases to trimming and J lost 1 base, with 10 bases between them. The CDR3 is CSASDAGSYNEQFF. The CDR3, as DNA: TGCAGTGCTAGCGATGCGGGATCCTACAATGAGCAGTTCTTC.

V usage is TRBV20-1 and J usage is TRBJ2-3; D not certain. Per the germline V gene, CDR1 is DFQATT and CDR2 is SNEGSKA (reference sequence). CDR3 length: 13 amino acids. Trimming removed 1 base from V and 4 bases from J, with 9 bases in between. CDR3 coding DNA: TGCAGTGCTAGAGGGCCAGAGGCAGATACGCAGTATTTT. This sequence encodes CSARGPEADTQYF.

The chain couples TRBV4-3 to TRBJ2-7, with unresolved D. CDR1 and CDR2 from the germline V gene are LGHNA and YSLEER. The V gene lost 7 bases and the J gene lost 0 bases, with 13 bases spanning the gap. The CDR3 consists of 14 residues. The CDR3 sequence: CASKSTQSSYEQYF. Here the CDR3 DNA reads TGCGCCAGCAAAAGCACCCAGAGCTCCTACGAGCAGTACTTC.

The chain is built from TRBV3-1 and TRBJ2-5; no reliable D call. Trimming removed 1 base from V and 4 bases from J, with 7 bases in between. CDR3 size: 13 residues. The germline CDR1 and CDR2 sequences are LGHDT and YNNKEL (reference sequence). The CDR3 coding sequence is TGTGCCAGCAGCCAAGTAAACCTAGAGACCCAGTACTTC. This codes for CASSQVNLETQYF.

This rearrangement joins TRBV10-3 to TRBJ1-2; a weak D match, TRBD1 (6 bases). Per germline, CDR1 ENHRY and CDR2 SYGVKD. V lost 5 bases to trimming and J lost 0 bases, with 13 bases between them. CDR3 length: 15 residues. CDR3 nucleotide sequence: TGTGCCATCAGTAGGACAGATTCCTCTAACTATGGCTACACCTTC. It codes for CAISRTDSSNYGYTF.

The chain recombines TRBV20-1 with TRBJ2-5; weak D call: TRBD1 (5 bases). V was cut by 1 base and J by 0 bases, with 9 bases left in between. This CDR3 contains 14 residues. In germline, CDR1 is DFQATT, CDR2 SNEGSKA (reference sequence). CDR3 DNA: TGCAGTGCTAGAGTAGCAGGGAACCAAGAGACCCAGTACTTC. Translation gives CSARVAGNQETQYF.